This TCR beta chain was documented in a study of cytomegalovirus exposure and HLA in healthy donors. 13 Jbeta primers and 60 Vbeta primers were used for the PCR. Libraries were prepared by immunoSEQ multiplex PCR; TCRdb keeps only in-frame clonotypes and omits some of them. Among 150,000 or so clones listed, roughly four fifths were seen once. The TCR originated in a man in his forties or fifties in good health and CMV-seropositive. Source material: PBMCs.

The chain's CDR3 is CASSPWGAGARDEQFF. Here the CDR3 DNA reads TGTGCCAGCAGCCCCTGGGGAGCGGGAGCACGGGATGAGCAGTTCTTC. The V gene is TRBV9, the J gene TRBJ2-1; 8 bases match TRBD2. J lost 8 bases, V lost 4 bases, and 14 bases had no gene match. Germline CDR1 and CDR2: SGDLS and YYNGEE. The CDR3 is 16 residues long.